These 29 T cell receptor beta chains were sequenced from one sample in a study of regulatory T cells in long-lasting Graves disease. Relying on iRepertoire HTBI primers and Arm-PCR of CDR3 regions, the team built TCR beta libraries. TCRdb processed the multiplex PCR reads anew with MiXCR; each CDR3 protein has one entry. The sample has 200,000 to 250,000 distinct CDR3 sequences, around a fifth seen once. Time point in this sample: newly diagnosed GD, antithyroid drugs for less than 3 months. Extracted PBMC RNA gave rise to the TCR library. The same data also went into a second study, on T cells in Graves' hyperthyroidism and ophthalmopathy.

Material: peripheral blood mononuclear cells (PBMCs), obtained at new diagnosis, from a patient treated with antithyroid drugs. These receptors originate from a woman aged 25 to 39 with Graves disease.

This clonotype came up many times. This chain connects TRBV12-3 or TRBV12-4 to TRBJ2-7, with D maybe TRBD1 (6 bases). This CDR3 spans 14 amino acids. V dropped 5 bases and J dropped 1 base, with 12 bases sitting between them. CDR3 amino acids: CASSDQGFSYEQYF. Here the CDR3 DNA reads TGTGCCAGCAGTGACCAGGGGTTTTCCTACGAGCAGTACTTC.

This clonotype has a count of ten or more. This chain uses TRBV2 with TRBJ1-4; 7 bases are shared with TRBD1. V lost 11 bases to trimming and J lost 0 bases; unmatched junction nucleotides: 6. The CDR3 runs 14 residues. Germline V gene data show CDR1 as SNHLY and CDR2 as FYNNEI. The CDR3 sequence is CAGGQSATNEKLFF. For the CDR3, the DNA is TGTGCCGGGGGACAGTCTGCAACTAATGAAAAACTGTTTTTT. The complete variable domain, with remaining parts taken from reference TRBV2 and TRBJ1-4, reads EPEVTQTPSHQVTQMGQEVILRCVPISNHLYFYWYRQILGQKVEFLVSFYNNEISEKSEIFDDQFSVERPDGSNFTLKIRSTKLEDSAMYFCAGGQSATNEKLFFGSGTQLSVL.

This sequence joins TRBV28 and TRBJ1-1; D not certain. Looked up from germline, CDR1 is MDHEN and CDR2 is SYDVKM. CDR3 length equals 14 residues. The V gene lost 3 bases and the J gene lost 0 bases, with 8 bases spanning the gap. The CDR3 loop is CASSLASVNTEAFF. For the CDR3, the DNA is TGTGCCAGCAGTTTGGCGTCTGTGAACACTGAAGCTTTCTTT.

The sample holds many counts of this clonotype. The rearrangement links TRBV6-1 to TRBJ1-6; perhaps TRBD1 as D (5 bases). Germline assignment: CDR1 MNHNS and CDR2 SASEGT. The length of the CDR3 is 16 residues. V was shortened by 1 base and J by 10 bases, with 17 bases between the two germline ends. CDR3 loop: CASSEVGWQGRSPLHF. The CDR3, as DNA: TGTGCCAGCAGTGAAGTCGGCTGGCAGGGTAGATCACCCCTCCACTTT.

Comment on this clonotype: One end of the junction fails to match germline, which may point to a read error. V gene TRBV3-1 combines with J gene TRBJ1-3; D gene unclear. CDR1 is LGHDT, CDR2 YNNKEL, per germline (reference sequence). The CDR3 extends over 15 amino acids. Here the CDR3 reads CASGQTVVSGNTIYF. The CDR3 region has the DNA TGTGCCAGCGGCCAAACCGTGGTCTCTGGAAACACCATATATTTT.

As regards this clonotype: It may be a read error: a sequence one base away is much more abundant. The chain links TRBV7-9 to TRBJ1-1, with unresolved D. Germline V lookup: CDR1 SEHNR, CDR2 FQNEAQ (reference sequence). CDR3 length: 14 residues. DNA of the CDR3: TGTGCCAGCAGCTTAGGACTTCGGAACACTGAAACTTTCTTT. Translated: CASSLGLRNTETFF.

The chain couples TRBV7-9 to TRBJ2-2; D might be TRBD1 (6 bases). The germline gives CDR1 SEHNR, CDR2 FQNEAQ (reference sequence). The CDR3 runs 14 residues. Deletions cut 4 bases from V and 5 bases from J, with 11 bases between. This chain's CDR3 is CASSYAGATGELFF. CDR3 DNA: TGTGCCAGCAGCTACGCAGGGGCAACCGGGGAGCTGTTTTTT. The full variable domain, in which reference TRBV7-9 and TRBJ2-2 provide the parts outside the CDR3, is DTGVSQNPRHKITKRGQNVTFRCDPISEHNRLYWYRQTLGQGPEFLTYFQNEAQLEKSRLLSDRFSAERPKGSFSTLEIQRTEQGDSAMYLCASSYAGATGELFFGEGSRLTVL.

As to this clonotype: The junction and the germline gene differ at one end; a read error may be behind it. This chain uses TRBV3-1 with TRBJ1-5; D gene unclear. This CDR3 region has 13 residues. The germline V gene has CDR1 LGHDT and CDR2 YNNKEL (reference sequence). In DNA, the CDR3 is TGTGCCGGCAGCCAAGATTTAGGAGGGTCCCAGCATTTT. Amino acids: CAGSQDLGGSQHF.

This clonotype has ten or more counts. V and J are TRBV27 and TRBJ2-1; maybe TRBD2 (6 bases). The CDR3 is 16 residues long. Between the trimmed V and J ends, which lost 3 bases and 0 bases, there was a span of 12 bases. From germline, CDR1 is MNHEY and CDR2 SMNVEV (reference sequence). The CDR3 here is CASSFGGLGSYNEQFF. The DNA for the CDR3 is TGTGCCAGCAGTTTTGGGGGGTTGGGCTCCTACAATGAGCAGTTCTTC.

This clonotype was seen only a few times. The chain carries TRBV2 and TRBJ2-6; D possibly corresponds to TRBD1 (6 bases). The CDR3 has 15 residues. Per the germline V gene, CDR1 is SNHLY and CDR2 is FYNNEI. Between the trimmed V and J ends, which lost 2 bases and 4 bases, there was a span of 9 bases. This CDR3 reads CASSELGTGANVLTF. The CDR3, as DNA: TGTGCCAGCAGTGAACTCGGGACAGGGGCCAACGTCCTGACTTTC. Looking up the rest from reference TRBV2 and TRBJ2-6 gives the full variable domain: EPEVTQTPSHQVTQMGQEVILRCVPISNHLYFYWYRQILGQKVEFLVSFYNNEISEKSEIFDDQFSVERPDGSNFTLKIRSTKLEDSAMYFCASSELGTGANVLTFGAGSRLTVL.

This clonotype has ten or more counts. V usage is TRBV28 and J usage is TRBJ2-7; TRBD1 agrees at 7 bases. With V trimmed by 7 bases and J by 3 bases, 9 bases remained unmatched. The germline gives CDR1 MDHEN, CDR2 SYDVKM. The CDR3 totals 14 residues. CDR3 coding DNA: TGTGCCAGCACCCCGGGACAGCTGATCTACGAGCAGTACTTC. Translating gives CASTPGQLIYEQYF.

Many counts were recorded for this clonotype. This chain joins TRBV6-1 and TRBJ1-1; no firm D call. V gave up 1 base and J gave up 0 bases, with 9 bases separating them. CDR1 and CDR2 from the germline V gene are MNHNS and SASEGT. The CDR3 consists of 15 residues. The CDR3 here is CASSEVGYMNTEAFF. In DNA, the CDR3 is TGTGCCAGCAGTGAAGTGGGGTACATGAACACTGAAGCTTTCTTT.

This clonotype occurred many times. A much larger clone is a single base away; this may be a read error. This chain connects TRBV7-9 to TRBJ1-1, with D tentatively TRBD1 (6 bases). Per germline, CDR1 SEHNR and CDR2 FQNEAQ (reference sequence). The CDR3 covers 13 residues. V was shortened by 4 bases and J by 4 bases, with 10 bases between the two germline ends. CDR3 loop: CASSSQGSTEAFF. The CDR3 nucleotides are TGTGCCAGCAGCTCGCAGGGGAGCACTGAAGCTTTCTTT.

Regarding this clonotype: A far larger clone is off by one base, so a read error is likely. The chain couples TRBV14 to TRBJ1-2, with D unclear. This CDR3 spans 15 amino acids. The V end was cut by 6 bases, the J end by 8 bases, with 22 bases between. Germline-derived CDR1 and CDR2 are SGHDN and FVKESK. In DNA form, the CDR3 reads TGTGCCAGCAGTCCGTCCGGGAGGGCATCTATGGGCTACACCTTC. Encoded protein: CASSPSGRASMGYTF. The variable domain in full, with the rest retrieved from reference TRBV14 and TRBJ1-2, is EAGVTQFPSHSVIEKGQTVTLRCDPISGHDNLYWYRRVMGKEIKFLLHFVKESKQDESGMPNNRFLAERTGGTYSTLKVQPAELEDSGVYFCASSPSGRASMGYTFGSGTRLTVV.

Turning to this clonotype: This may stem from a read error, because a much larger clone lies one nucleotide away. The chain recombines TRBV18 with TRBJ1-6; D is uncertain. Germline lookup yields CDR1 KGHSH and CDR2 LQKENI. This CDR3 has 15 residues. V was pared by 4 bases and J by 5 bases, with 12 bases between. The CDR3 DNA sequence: TGTGCCAGCTCACTGAGGGAGTTCAATAATTCACCCCTCCACTTT. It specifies CASSLREFNNSPLHF. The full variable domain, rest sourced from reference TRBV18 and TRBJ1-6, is NAGVMQNPRHLVRRRGQEARLRCSPMKGHSHVYWYRQLPEEGLKFMVYLQKENIIDESGMPKERFSAEFPKEGPSILRIQQVVRGDSAAYFCASSLREFNNSPLHFGNGTRLTVT.

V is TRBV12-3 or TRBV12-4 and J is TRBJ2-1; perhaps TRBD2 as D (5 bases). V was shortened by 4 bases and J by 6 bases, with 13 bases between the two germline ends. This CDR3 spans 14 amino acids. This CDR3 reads CASSWRVGGNEQFF. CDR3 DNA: TGTGCCAGCAGTTGGCGGGTTGGAGGCAATGAGCAGTTCTTC.

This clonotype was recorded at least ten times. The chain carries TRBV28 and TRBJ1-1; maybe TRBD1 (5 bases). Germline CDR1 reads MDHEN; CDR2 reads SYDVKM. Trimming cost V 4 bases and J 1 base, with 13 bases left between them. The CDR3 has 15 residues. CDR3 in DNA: TGTGCCAGCAGTTGGGGACGTTGGTCGAACACTGAAGCTTTCTTT. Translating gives CASSWGRWSNTEAFF.

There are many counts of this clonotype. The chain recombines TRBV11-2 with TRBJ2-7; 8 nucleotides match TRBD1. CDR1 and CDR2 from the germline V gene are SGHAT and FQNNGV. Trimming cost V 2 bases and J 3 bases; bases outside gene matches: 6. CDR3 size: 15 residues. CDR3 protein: CASSLIPGGRYEQYF. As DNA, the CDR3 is TGTGCCAGCAGCTTAATCCCAGGGGGCCGCTACGAGCAGTACTTC.

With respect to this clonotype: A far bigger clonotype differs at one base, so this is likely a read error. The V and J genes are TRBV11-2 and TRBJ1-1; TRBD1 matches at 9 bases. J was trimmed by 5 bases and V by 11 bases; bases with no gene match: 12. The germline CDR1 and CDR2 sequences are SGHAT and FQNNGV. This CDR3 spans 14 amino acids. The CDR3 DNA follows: TGTGCCTGCAATACCGGGACAGGGCGTACTGAAGCTTTCTTT. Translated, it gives CACNTGTGRTEAFF.

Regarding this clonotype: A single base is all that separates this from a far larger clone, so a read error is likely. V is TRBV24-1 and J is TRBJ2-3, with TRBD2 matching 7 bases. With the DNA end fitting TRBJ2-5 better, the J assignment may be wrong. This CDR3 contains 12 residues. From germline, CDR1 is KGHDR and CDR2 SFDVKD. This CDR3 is CATAGEGEAQYF. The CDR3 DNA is TGTGCCACCGCGGGAGAGGGCGAGGCCCAGTACTTC.

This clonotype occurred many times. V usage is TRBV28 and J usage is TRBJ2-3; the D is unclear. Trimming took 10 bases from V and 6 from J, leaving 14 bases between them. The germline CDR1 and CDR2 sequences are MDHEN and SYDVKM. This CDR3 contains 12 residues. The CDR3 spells CATGRVRDTQYF. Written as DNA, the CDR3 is TGTGCCACCGGACGGGTTCGGGATACGCAGTATTTT.

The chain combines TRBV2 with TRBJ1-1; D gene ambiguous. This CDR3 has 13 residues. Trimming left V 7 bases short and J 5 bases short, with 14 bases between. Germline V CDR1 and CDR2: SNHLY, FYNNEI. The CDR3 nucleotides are TGTGCCAGCAAAGGGATTCGGAGGACTGAAGCTTTCTTT. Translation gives CASKGIRRTEAFF. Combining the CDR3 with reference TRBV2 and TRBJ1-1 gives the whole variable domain EPEVTQTPSHQVTQMGQEVILRCVPISNHLYFYWYRQILGQKVEFLVSFYNNEISEKSEIFDDQFSVERPDGSNFTLKIRSTKLEDSAMYFCASKGIRRTEAFFGQGTRLTVV.

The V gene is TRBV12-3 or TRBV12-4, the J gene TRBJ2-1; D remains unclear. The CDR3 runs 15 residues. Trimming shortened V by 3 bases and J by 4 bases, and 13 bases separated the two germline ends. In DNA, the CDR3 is TGTGCCAGCAGTTTTTTTCTGGGTTCATACAATGAGCAGTTCTTC. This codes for CASSFFLGSYNEQFF.

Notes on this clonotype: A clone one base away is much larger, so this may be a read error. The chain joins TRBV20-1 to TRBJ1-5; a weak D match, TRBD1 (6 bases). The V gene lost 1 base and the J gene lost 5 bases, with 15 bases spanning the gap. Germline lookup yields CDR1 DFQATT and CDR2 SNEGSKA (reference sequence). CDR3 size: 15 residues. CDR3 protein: CSARGGARSDQPQHF. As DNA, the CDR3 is TGCAGTGCTAGAGGGGGGGCGCGAAGCGATCAGCCCCAGCATTTT.

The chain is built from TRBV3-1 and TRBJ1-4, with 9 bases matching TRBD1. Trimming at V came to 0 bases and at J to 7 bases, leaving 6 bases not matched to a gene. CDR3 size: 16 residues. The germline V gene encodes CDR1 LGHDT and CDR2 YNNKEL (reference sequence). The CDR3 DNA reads TGTGCCAGCAGCCAAGATCCCGGGACAGGGAGTGAAAAACTGTTTTTT. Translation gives CASSQDPGTGSEKLFF.

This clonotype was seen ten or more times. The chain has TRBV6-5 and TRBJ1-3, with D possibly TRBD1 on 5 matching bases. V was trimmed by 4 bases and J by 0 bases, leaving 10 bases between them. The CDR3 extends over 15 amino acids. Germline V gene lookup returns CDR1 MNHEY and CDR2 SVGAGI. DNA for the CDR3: TGTGCCAGCAGTTTGGGGGGGTCCTCTGGAAACACCATATATTTT. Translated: CASSLGGSSGNTIYF.

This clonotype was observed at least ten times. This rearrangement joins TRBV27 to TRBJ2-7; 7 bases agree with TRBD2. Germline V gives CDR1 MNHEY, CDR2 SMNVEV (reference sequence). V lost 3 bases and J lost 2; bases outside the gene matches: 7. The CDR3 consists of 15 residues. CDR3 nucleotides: TGTGCCAGCAGTTTGGCCCCGGGGGGTCCCTACGAGCAGTACTTC. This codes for CASSLAPGGPYEQYF.

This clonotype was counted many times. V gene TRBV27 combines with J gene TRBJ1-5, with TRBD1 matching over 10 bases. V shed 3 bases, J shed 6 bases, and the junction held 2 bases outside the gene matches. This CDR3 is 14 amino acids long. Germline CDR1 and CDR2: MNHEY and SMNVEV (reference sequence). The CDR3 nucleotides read TGTGCCAGCAGTTTGCGACAGGGGGCTCAGCCCCAGCATTTT. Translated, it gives CASSLRQGAQPQHF.

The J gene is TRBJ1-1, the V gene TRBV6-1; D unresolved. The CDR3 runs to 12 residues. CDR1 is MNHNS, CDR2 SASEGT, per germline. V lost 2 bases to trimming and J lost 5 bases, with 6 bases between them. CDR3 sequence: CASSELVTEAFF. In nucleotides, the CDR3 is TGTGCCAGCAGTGAACTCGTGACTGAAGCTTTCTTT.